This T cell receptor beta chain comes out of a study of TIL therapy for anti-PD-1-resistant metastatic lung cancer. Study details: Patients had a median age of about 55 years (range roughly 35-85). Median tumor mutation burden was under 1.9 mutations per megabase.

Sequencing used immunoSEQ v3. Generated by immunoSEQ multiplex PCR, the TCRdb table keeps only in-frame clones and is missing some. This sample has 36,000 or so clones, with roughly 70% found just once. The sample's time point: pre-treatment sample, taken before nivolumab and TIL therapy. Stage 4 NSCLC adults joined between late 2017 and January 2020. This receptor was identified in a person between 25 and 80 years old with non-small cell lung cancer. This specimen consisted of blood, obtained at baseline.

The CDR3 sequence is CASSQDLRGVNQPQHF. The CDR3 DNA reads as TGTGCCAGCAGCCAAGATCTTCGGGGAGTAAATCAGCCCCAGCATTTT. The V call is TRBV4-2, the J call TRBJ1-5; D remains unclear. This CDR3 has 16 residues. Germline CDR1 LGHNA, CDR2 YNFKEQ. Trimming took off 0 bases at V and 4 bases at J, with 13 bases between the two ends.